One and the same sample provided the 9 T cell receptor beta chains below, sequenced in a study of monozygotic twins with inflammatory bowel disease. TCRdb reprocessed the 5' RACE reads and reports one entry per CDR3 protein, with no DNA. The table lists approximately 300,000 distinct CDR3 sequences. Input material: blood. The receptors here all came from a human donor with ulcerative colitis or Crohn's disease, or a healthy co-twin of an affected twin (not recorded which).

The genes are TRBV27 and TRBJ1-2; TCRdb designates TRBD1, a call that cannot be tested without DNA. This CDR3 has 16 residues. Germline-derived CDR1 and CDR2 are MNHEY and SMNVEV (reference sequence). The CDR3 spells CASSSWTDLSNYGYTF.

J is TRBJ2-5 and V is TRBV7-7. Germline CDR1 and CDR2: SSHAT and FNYEAQ (reference sequence). The CDR3 length is 13 residues. The CDR3 loop reads CASSLEYVETQYF. Variable domain in full (rest from reference TRBV7-7 and TRBJ2-5): GAGVSQSPRYKVTKRGQDVTLRCDPISSHATLYWYQQALGQGPEFLTYFNYEAQPDKSGLPSDRFSAERPEGSISTLTIQRTEQRDSAMYRCASSLEYVETQYFGPGTRLLVL.

The J gene is TRBJ2-3, the V gene TRBV5-5; as DNA is missing, the TRBD2 call by TCRdb cannot be tested. The V gene's germline CDR1 is SGHKS and CDR2 YYEKEE (reference sequence). CDR3 length: 18 amino acids. The CDR3 sequence: CASSTIAGGPHTTDTQYF.

The chain employs TRBV6-2 or TRBV6-3 and TRBJ2-7. Germline V CDR1 and CDR2: MNHEY, SVGEGT. The CDR3 runs 13 residues. CDR3 residues: CASSYGWGYEQYF.

The chain has TRBV20-1 and TRBJ2-1; TCRdb calls TRBD1, which cannot be checked without DNA. The length of the CDR3 is 14 residues. Germline V gene lookup returns CDR1 DFQATT and CDR2 SNEGSKA (reference sequence). CDR3 region: CSARRDRVDNEQFF.

V is TRBV11-2 and J is TRBJ2-3. The CDR3 has 12 amino acids. Germline CDR1 is SGHAT and CDR2 is FQNNGV. CDR3 sequence reads: CASSHRWDTQYF.

The rearrangement joins TRBV2 to TRBJ2-5. CDR1 and CDR2 (germline): SNHLY, FYNNEI. This CDR3 has 13 amino acids. The CDR3 protein is CASSVLMGETQYF.

The chain links TRBV6-2 or TRBV6-3 to TRBJ1-5; TCRdb's D call of TRBD1 is untestable without DNA. Per germline, CDR1 MNHEY and CDR2 SVGEGT. CDR3 length: 13 amino acids. The CDR3 protein is CASSYFPGQPQHF.

The chain recombines TRBV5-1 with TRBJ2-1; TCRdb names TRBD1, which stays unverified in the absence of DNA. Germline lookup yields CDR1 SGHRS and CDR2 YFSETQ. This CDR3 contains 16 residues. CDR3 sequence reads: CASSLSPGTGGNEQFF. The complete variable domain, with remaining parts taken from reference TRBV5-1 and TRBJ2-1, reads KAGVTQTPRYLIKTRGQQVTLSCSPISGHRSVSWYQQTPGQGLQFLFEYFSETQRNKGNFPGRFSGRQFSNSRSEMNVSTLELGDSALYLCASSLSPGTGGNEQFFGPGTRLTVL.